The 2 T cell receptor beta chains in this list originate from one sample, sequenced in a study of blood T cell repertoires in COVID-19. Clones were sequenced by immunoSEQ multiplex PCR, and TCRdb holds only the in-frame ones, with some missing. The sample yields about 380,000 clones, over 65% seen once. Sequenced material: peripheral blood. The receptors were sampled from a human donor with acute or convalescent COVID-19. The donor label of this sample is uncertain.

For the CDR3, the DNA is TGTGCCAGCAGCTCGGCCCCCCAGGGCGGAAATGAAAAACTGTTTTTT. The encoded protein is CASSSAPQGGNEKLFF. The genes are TRBV5-5 and TRBJ1-4; D possibly corresponds to TRBD1 (5 bases). The CDR3 runs 16 residues. V lost 3 bases and J lost 5, with 17 bases in between. Germline assignment: CDR1 SGHKS and CDR2 YYEKEE (reference sequence). Combining the CDR3 with reference TRBV5-5 and TRBJ1-4 gives the whole variable domain DAGVTQSPTHLIKTRGQQVTLRCSPISGHKSVSWYQQVLGQGPQFIFQYYEKEERGRGNFPDRFSARQFPNYSSELNVNALLLGDSALYLCASSSAPQGGNEKLFFGSGTQLSVL.

J is TRBJ2-2 and V is TRBV5-1, with D perhaps TRBD1 (5 bases). Looked up from germline, CDR1 is SGHRS and CDR2 is YFSETQ. This CDR3 spans 16 amino acids. Between the trimmed V and J ends, which lost 1 base and 1 base, there was a span of 11 bases. The CDR3 loop is CASSLRAGMNTGELFF. The CDR3 DNA reads as TGCGCCAGCAGCTTGAGGGCAGGGATGAACACCGGGGAGCTGTTTTTT.